The T cell receptor beta chain described here comes from a study of regulatory T cells in long-lasting Graves disease. The overall study: Patients with persistent Graves' disease had over 5 years of antithyroid drugs and persistent TSH receptor antibodies.

The time point denotes: persistent/refractory GD, antithyroid drugs over 5 years with positive TRAb. Isolated PBMC RNA provided the starting material for the TCR library. Arm-PCR of CDR3 regions with iRepertoire HTBI primers generated TCR beta libraries. One entry per CDR3 protein results from TCRdb running MiXCR on the multiplex PCR reads. The top ten clones hold 28% of a sample with some 370,000 distinct CDR3 sequences, roughly 23% of them seen once. CDR3 length: 17 residues. CDR1 is MNHNY, CDR2 SVGAGI, per germline (reference sequence). The junction had 11 bases not matched to a gene; V was cut back by 0 bases and J by 9 bases.

The chain joins TRBV6-6 to TRBJ1-6; 7 bases agree with TRBD1. This TCR came from a middle-aged woman with Graves disease. Material: peripheral blood mononuclear cells (PBMCs), obtained when the disease was refractory, from a patient treated with antithyroid drugs. The CDR3 loop is CASSYSSWTGGGSPLHF. Here the CDR3 DNA reads TGTGCCAGCAGTTACTCGTCCTGGACAGGCGGGGGTTCACCCCTCCACTTT.